These 26 T cell receptor beta chains were all obtained from the same sample, sequenced in a study of OX40 agonist ivuxolimab in advanced cancers. The repertoire was sequenced with immunoSEQ multiplex PCR; TCRdb's copy has only in-frame clones and lacks some. The table includes roughly 89,000 clones, roughly 88% detected once. The sample consisted of CD4+ or CD8+ T cells sorted from blood, taken in a trial of the OX40 agonist ivuxolimab. The origin of the receptors is an adult with an advanced solid tumor such as melanoma, head and neck, liver or kidney cancer.

The CDR3 sequence: CASSFKRECSHPILFNTGELFF. CDR3 in DNA: TGTGCCAGCAGCTTTAAGCGGGAGTGTAGTCACCCCATCCTTTTTAACACCGGGGAGCTGTTTTTT. V gene TRBV21-1 combines with J gene TRBJ2-2; the listed D gene, TRBD2, was not tested against the DNA. TRBV21-1 represents a pseudogene. This CDR3 has 22 residues.

J is TRBJ1-5 and V is TRBV13; the D gene is possibly TRBD1 (6 bases). Looked up from germline, CDR1 is PRHDT and CDR2 is FYEKMQ (reference sequence). Trimming stripped 5 bases from V and 2 bases from J, with 13 bases between. The CDR3 runs 15 residues. In nucleotides, the CDR3 is TGTGCCAGCAGCCAGGGGTTGGTCGGCAATCAGCCCCAGCATTTT. Protein product: CASSQGLVGNQPQHF.

The chain has TRBV7-2 and TRBJ2-3, with 7 bases identical to TRBD2. After removal of 7 bases from V and 3 bases from J, the junction contained 1 base not matched to a gene. Germline CDR1 SGHTA, CDR2 FQGNSA. The CDR3 has 12 residues. The CDR3 bases are TGTGCCAGCACGGGGGGTACAGATACGCAGTATTTT. Translated: CASTGGTDTQYF.

The chain recombines TRBV28 with TRBJ2-5; D unclear. V shed 5 bases and J shed 11 bases, with 12 bases lying between them. The V gene's germline CDR1 is MDHEN and CDR2 SYDVKM. This CDR3 is built from 11 residues. DNA of the CDR3: TGTGCCAGCAGTCTACAGCTAGAGCAGTACTTC. Encoded protein: CASSLQLEQYF.

This clone was recorded once. This chain links TRBV13 with TRBJ1-4, with D possibly being TRBD1 (6 bases). The germline V gene has CDR1 PRHDT and CDR2 FYEKMQ (reference sequence). The CDR3 runs to 14 residues. Trimming removed 7 bases at V and 8 bases at J, with 17 bases between. The CDR3 DNA reads as TGTGCCAGCACCAAGGGGACTAGGGGGGAAAAACTGTTTTTT. Protein: CASTKGTRGEKLFF.

The chain recombines TRBV7-9 with TRBJ2-1; TRBD2 matches 10 bases. The CDR3 is 16 residues long. The germline V gene encodes CDR1 SEHNR and CDR2 FQNEAQ (reference sequence). J gave up 3 bases and V 0 bases, and 2 bases lay outside the gene matches. The CDR3 DNA sequence: TGTGCCAGCAGCTTAGCCGGACTAGCGGACTACAATGAGCAGTTCTTC. It translates to CASSLAGLADYNEQFF. The full variable domain, with the rest looked up from reference TRBV7-9 and TRBJ2-1, is DTGVSQNPRHKITKRGQNVTFRCDPISEHNRLYWYRQTLGQGPEFLTYFQNEAQLEKSRLLSDRFSAERPKGSFSTLEIQRTEQGDSAMYLCASSLAGLADYNEQFFGPGTRLTVL.

This clone was counted only a few times. This chain connects TRBV28 to TRBJ2-4; TRBD2 matches at 7 bases. The V segment lost 3 bases and the J segment 12 bases; nucleotides outside the gene matches: 11. This CDR3 is built from 14 residues. Germline CDR1 and CDR2: MDHEN and SYDVKM. Here the CDR3 DNA reads TGTGCCAGCAGTTTCCCCAATTTCGGGGAGGGTCAGTACTTC. Translating it yields CASSFPNFGEGQYF.

This clone was found once. This chain joins TRBV5-1 and TRBJ2-5; tentative D call: TRBD2 (6 bases). The CDR3 contains 14 residues. V gave up 2 bases and J gave up 5 bases, with 13 bases separating them. In germline, CDR1 is SGHRS, CDR2 YFSETQ. CDR3 region: CASSFGGSGETQYF. The CDR3 DNA reads as TGCGCCAGCAGCTTTGGGGGGAGTGGGGAGACCCAGTACTTC.

The chain uses TRBV13 and TRBJ2-1; 8 nucleotides line up with TRBD2. The CDR3 covers 15 residues. J lost 7 bases, V lost 4 bases, and 9 bases had no gene match. Germline lookup yields CDR1 PRHDT and CDR2 FYEKMQ (reference sequence). The CDR3 sequence is CASSSREGRGNEQFF. CDR3 DNA: TGTGCCAGCAGCTCCCGGGAGGGCCGGGGAAATGAGCAGTTCTTC. Combining the CDR3 with reference TRBV13 and TRBJ2-1 gives the whole variable domain AAGVIQSPRHLIKEKRETATLKCYPIPRHDTVYWYQQGPGQDPQFLISFYEKMQSDKGSIPDRFSAQQFSDYHSELNMSSLELGDSALYFCASSSREGRGNEQFFGPGTRLTVL.

This sequence joins TRBV6-5 and TRBJ1-3; D uncertain. This CDR3 contains 15 residues. CDR1 MNHEY and CDR2 SVGAGI come from the germline V gene. V dropped 6 bases and J dropped 0 bases, with 12 bases sitting between them. CDR3 nucleotides: TGTGCCAGCAGATCCACACTTTACTCTGGAAACACCATATATTTT. Translated, it gives CASRSTLYSGNTIYF.

V is TRBV6-5 and J is TRBJ2-7, with a tentative D call TRBD1 (5 bases). CDR1 and CDR2 (germline): MNHEY, SVGAGI. The length of the CDR3 is 16 residues. V was cut by 0 bases and J by 2 bases, with 14 bases left in between. In DNA form, the CDR3 reads TGTGCCAGCAGTTACTCGACCACAGGAATACCCTACGAGCAGTACTTC. Its protein is CASSYSTTGIPYEQYF.

The chain joins TRBV10-1 to TRBJ2-3, with TRBD2 matching over 9 bases. V lost 4 bases, J lost 0 bases, and 2 bases stayed unmatched. This CDR3 is 15 amino acids long. CDR1 is WNHNN, CDR2 SYGVQD, per germline (reference sequence). CDR3 protein: CASSATSGSTDTQYF. For the CDR3, the DNA is TGCGCCAGCAGTGCGACTAGCGGTAGCACAGATACGCAGTATTTT.

The genes are TRBV7-9 and TRBJ2-1, with D possibly being TRBD2 (5 bases). This CDR3 has 16 residues. Germline V gene sequence: CDR1 SEHNR, CDR2 FQNEAQ (reference sequence). V lost 2 bases and J lost 0, with 11 bases in between. The CDR3 DNA sequence: TGTGCCAGCAGCTTAATTTCTGGACTCTCCTACAATGAGCAGTTCTTC. Its protein is CASSLISGLSYNEQFF.

This clone was seen only a few times. V usage is TRBV15 and J usage is TRBJ2-7, with 10 bases that match TRBD1. V dropped 1 base and J dropped 6; count of bases not matched to a gene: 0. The germline CDR1 and CDR2 sequences are LNHNV and YYDKDF (reference sequence). CDR3 length: 13 amino acids. The CDR3 region is CATSRGTGGEQYF. DNA for the CDR3: TGTGCCACCAGCAGAGGGACAGGGGGCGAGCAGTACTTC.

The chain employs TRBV7-2 and TRBJ2-7; perhaps TRBD1 as D (5 bases). Germline V CDR1 and CDR2: SGHTA, FQGNSA. Trimming took off 8 bases at V and 4 bases at J, with 12 bases between the two ends. This CDR3 has 12 amino acids. CDR3 residues: CASAIQGYEQYF. The CDR3 DNA reads as TGTGCCAGCGCCATCCAGGGTTACGAGCAGTACTTC.

CDR3 bases: TGTGCCAGCAGTTCGCGGGGTCTTGGGGCCTATGGCTACACCTTC. It is translated as CASSSRGLGAYGYTF. The J gene is TRBJ1-2, the V gene TRBV27, with D maybe TRBD1 (5 bases). The V end was cut by 4 bases, the J end by 4 bases, with 16 bases between. Germline lookup yields CDR1 MNHEY and CDR2 SMNVEV (reference sequence). This CDR3 is built from 15 residues.

This clone occurred once. The CDR3 nucleotides are TGTGCCAGCAGCTTAGATTCCAGCGGGACTAGCGGGAGAGGAGATACGCAGTATTTT. Translating it yields CASSLDSSGTSGRGDTQYF. The chain carries TRBV11-2 and TRBJ2-3; 14 nucleotides align to TRBD2. CDR3 length: 19 residues. The J segment lost 5 bases and the V segment lost 0 bases, leaving 10 bases of the junction unmatched. Germline CDR1 reads SGHAT; CDR2 reads FQNNGV.

The J gene is TRBJ2-3, the V gene TRBV6-1, with 9 bases matching TRBD1. The trim removed 3 bases at V and 4 bases at J, leaving 11 bases unmatched. In germline, CDR1 is MNHNS, CDR2 SASEGT. The CDR3 extends over 17 amino acids. CDR3 in DNA: TGTGCCAGCAGTGACCCAACACAGGGGGCGTTGTCAGATACGCAGTATTTT. Its translation: CASSDPTQGALSDTQYF.

V and J are TRBV13 and TRBJ2-2, with TRBD2 matching 12 bases. Germline V gene data show CDR1 as PRHDT and CDR2 as FYEKMQ (reference sequence). The CDR3 length is 15 residues. The ends lost 6 bases at V and 4 bases at J; junction bases unmatched: 3. CDR3 DNA sequence: TGTGCCAGCAGTCGGACTAGCGGGGCCACCGGGGAGCTGTTTTTT. It translates to CASSRTSGATGELFF.

The V call is TRBV7-2, the J call TRBJ1-1; a possible D gene is TRBD1 (5 bases). V dropped 4 bases and J dropped 1 base, with 7 bases sitting between them. Germline CDR1 SGHTA, CDR2 FQGNSA. The CDR3 totals 13 residues. The DNA for the CDR3 is TGTGCCAGCAGCTCAACAGGGAACACTGAAGCTTTCTTT. Translated: CASSSTGNTEAFF.

The V gene is TRBV9, the J gene TRBJ1-1; D not resolved. Germline V gene lookup returns CDR1 SGDLS and CDR2 YYNGEE. V was cut by 2 bases and J by 1 base, with 6 bases left in between. This CDR3 has 13 amino acids. The CDR3 protein is CASSVLENTEAFF. CDR3 in DNA: TGTGCCAGCAGCGTCCTGGAGAACACTGAAGCTTTCTTT.

The chain is built from TRBV7-9 and TRBJ1-3, with D unresolved. CDR3 size: 14 residues. CDR1 and CDR2 (germline): SEHNR, FQNEAQ (reference sequence). Trimming took off 0 bases at V and 7 bases at J, with 10 bases between the two ends. The CDR3 loop reads CASSLAAQSNTIYF. In DNA, the CDR3 is TGTGCCAGCAGCTTAGCGGCCCAGTCCAACACCATATATTTT. The variable domain in full, with the rest retrieved from reference TRBV7-9 and TRBJ1-3, is DTGVSQNPRHKITKRGQNVTFRCDPISEHNRLYWYRQTLGQGPEFLTYFQNEAQLEKSRLLSDRFSAERPKGSFSTLEIQRTEQGDSAMYLCASSLAAQSNTIYFGEGSWLTVV.

This chain joins TRBV28 and TRBJ2-7; D unresolved. V was shortened by 2 bases and J by 6 bases, with 11 bases between the two germline ends. CDR3 length: 13 residues. Germline V lookup: CDR1 MDHEN, CDR2 SYDVKM. The CDR3 DNA follows: TGTGCCAGCAGTTTAGAACCCCTAGGCGAGCAGTACTTC. Its translation: CASSLEPLGEQYF.

The chain uses TRBV9 and TRBJ2-2, with D perhaps TRBD1 (6 bases). V lost 4 bases and J lost 5, with 12 bases in between. This CDR3 is built from 14 residues. CDR1 is SGDLS and CDR2 is YYNGEE in the germline V gene. CDR3 nucleotide sequence: TGTGCCAGCAGCCCTGGACAGAGAACCGGGGAGCTGTTTTTT. Its translation: CASSPGQRTGELFF.

The chain is built from TRBV2 and TRBJ2-2; D is unresolved. Germline CDR1 and CDR2: SNHLY and FYNNEI. The CDR3 runs to 15 residues. V was clipped by 6 bases and J by 0 bases, with 11 bases between them. The CDR3 is CASRDGSANTGELFF. The CDR3 DNA reads as TGTGCCAGCAGGGACGGCAGCGCGAACACCGGGGAGCTGTTTTTT.

V gene TRBV6-5 combines with J gene TRBJ2-7; a weak D match, TRBD2 (6 bases). This CDR3 is 14 amino acids long. The V end lost 8 bases, the J end lost 3 bases, and 17 bases lay between the germline ends. Per the germline V gene, CDR1 is MNHEY and CDR2 is SVGAGI. The DNA for the CDR3 is TGTGCCAGCGAGGGACTCACCCAAATCTACGAGCAGTACTTC. Translating it yields CASEGLTQIYEQYF.